This entry describes one T cell receptor (beta chain). Its antigen is undetermined. This specimen comes from a study of CD8 T cells in ankylosing spondylitis. General study points: What seemed typical of ankylosing spondylitis blood was a TCR beta motif built from several highly homologous variants.

Scientists made TCR beta libraries using quantitative 5'-RACE with molecular barcodes. MiXCR was run by TCRdb on the 5' RACE reads, yielding one entry per CDR3 protein. The sample has around 33,000 distinct CDR3 sequences, 6.5% to 9% seen once. Trimming cost V 0 bases and J 1 base; bases outside gene matches: 13. The V gene's germline CDR1 is MGHRA and CDR2 YSYEKL. CDR3 length: 20 amino acids. The TCR sequence derives from a male donor with ankylosing spondylitis or in good health (not recorded which). Specimen: blood, either unsorted or a sorted T cell fraction (not recorded which). V usage is TRBV4-1 and J usage is TRBJ2-1, with 9 bases aligning to TRBD2. DNA of the CDR3: TGCGCCAGCAGCCAAGAAACTAGCGGGTGGATGGAGGGTTCCTACAATGAGCAGTTCTTC. Translation: CASSQETSGWMEGSYNEQFF.